Listed below are T cell receptor beta chains from one sample, sequenced in a study of T cell responses to AZD1222 COVID-19 vaccine. Using immunoSEQ multiplex PCR, the repertoire was profiled, and TCRdb retains in-frame clones only, with some absent. The data show about 140,000 clones, around nine tenths seen once. Source: peripheral blood, taken on day 0 of AZD1222 vaccination. These receptor sequences come from an adult in good health. The CDR3 runs from the conserved cysteine through the conserved F or W. Each record gives: CDR3 protein, CDR3 DNA, D gene, J gene, clone size, V gene. The D gene is left open where the match is weak. Size tells how often a clone was seen (once, few, many) or the class of an expanded clone, and some rows leave it out.

CASSSPPSGKGGSYNEQFF,TGTGCCAGCAGCTCACCCCCTAGCGGGAAGGGAGGCTCCTACAATGAGCAGTTCTTC,TRBD2,TRBJ2-1,few,TRBV7-9
CASSLSRSGQGTDSPLHF,TGTGCCAGCAGTTTATCCCGCTCTGGACAGGGGACGGATTCACCCCTCCACTTT,TRBD1,TRBJ1-6,.,TRBV28
CSVEEREGYTF,TGCAGCGTTGAGGAAAGGGAGGGCTACACCTTC,.,TRBJ1-2,.,TRBV29-1
CASSIQDRTNTGELFF,TGTGCCAGTAGTATCCAGGACAGGACGAACACCGGGGAGCTGTTTTTT,TRBD1,TRBJ2-2,once,TRBV19
CASSYTEAEAYNEQFF,TGTGCCAGCAGCTATACGGAGGCGGAAGCCTACAATGAGCAGTTCTTC,.,TRBJ2-1,.,TRBV28
CASSLGGQGNGYTF,TGTGCCAGCAGCTTGGGGGGACAGGGGAATGGCTACACCTTC,TRBD1,TRBJ1-2,.,TRBV5-4
CASSLVAGGYEQYF,TGCGCCAGCAGCTTGGTAGCGGGAGGGTACGAGCAGTACTTC,TRBD2,TRBJ2-7,.,TRBV5-1
CASSREGQGLSGGNTIYF,TGCGCCAGCAGCCGAGAGGGACAGGGATTATCGGGCGGAAACACCATATATTTT,TRBD1,TRBJ1-3,once,TRBV5-1
CASSLDPSGAYTEAFF,TGCGCCAGCAGCTTGGACCCATCGGGAGCGTACACTGAAGCTTTCTTT,.,TRBJ1-1,once,TRBV5-1
CASSSGTSGNKDQFF,TGTGCCAGCAGTTCCGGGACTAGCGGGAATAAGGATCAGTTCTTC,TRBD2,TRBJ2-1,once,TRBV7-9
CASSPRTVNTEAFF,TGTGCCAGCAGCCCCCGGACAGTGAACACTGAAGCTTTCTTT,.,TRBJ1-1,.,TRBV9
CASSREVETQYF,TGTGCCAGCAGCCGGGAAGTAGAGACCCAGTACTTC,.,TRBJ2-5,.,TRBV11-2
CASGDTAGAFYEQYF,TGCGCCAGCGGGGACACAGCGGGAGCCTTCTACGAGCAGTACTTC,TRBD2,TRBJ2-7,.,TRBV4-1
CASVNRGAYEQYF,TGTGCCAGCGTTAATAGGGGGGCCTACGAGCAGTACTTC,.,TRBJ2-7,.,TRBV28
CASSIGQGGLYGQYF,TGTGCCAGTAGTATCGGACAGGGGGGTCTTTACGGGCAGTACTTC,TRBD1,TRBJ2-7,.,TRBV19
CASSGSQGPESSSPLHF,TGTGCCAGCAGCGGAAGTCAAGGGCCGGAAAGTTCTTCACCCCTCCACTTT,.,TRBJ1-6,.,TRBV4-2
CASSPRGARGNEKLFF,TGTGCCAGCAGTCCTCGGGGAGCTCGAGGTAATGAAAAACTGTTTTTT,.,TRBJ1-4,.,TRBV27
CASSQVGGTGGGYTF,TGCGCCAGCAGCCAAGTCGGAGGGACAGGGGGCGGCTACACCTTC,TRBD1,TRBJ1-2,once,TRBV4-1
CASSARPGGVENTEAFF,TGCGCCAGCAGCGCAAGGCCGGGGGGGGTTGAAAACACTGAAGCTTTCTTT,.,TRBJ1-1,.,TRBV4-3
CASSAHTGGLNYGYTF,TGTGCCAGCAGCGCGCACACAGGGGGCCTCAACTATGGCTACACCTTC,TRBD1,TRBJ1-2,.,TRBV9
CSARGGIGYTF,TGCAGTGCTAGAGGGGGGATTGGCTACACCTTC,.,TRBJ1-2,.,TRBV20-1
CASRRRVGSSSEQYF,TGTGCCAGCAGGCGACGGGTGGGTTCGTCGTCCGAGCAGTACTTC,.,TRBJ2-7,.,TRBV7-8
CASSQVGSRNTIYF,TGTGCCAGCAGCCAAGTGGGCAGCCGAAACACCATATATTTT,.,TRBJ1-3,.,TRBV3-1/TRBV3-2